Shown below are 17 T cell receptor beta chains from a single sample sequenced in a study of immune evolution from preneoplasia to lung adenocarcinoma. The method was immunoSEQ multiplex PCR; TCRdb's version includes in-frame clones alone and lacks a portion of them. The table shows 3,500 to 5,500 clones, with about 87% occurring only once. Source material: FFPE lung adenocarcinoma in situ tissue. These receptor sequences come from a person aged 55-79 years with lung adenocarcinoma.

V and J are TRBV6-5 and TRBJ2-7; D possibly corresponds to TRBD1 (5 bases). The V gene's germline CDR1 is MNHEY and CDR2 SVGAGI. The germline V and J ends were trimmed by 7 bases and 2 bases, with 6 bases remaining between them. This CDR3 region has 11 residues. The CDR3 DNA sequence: TGTGCCAGCATGGGGCCCTACGAGCAGTACTTC. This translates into CASMGPYEQYF.

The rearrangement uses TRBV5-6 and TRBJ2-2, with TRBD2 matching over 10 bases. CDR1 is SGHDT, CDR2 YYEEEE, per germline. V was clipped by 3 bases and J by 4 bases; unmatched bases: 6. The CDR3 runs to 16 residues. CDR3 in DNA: TGTGCCAGCAGCTCGGGACTAGCGAAGGTCACCGGGGAGCTGTTTTTT. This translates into CASSSGLAKVTGELFF.

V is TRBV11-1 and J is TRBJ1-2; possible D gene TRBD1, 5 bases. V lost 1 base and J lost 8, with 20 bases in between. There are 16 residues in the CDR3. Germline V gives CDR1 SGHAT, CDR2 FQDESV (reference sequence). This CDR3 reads CASSLDWTGTEAGYTF. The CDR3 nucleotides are TGTGCCAGCAGCTTAGATTGGACCGGGACGGAGGCGGGCTACACCTTC.

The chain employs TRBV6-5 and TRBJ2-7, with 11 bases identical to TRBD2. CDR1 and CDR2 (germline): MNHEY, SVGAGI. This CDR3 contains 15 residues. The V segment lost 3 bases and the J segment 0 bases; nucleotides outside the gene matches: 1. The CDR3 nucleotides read TGTGCCAGCAGTTATACTAGCGGGAGCTCCTACGAGCAGTACTTC. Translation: CASSYTSGSSYEQYF.

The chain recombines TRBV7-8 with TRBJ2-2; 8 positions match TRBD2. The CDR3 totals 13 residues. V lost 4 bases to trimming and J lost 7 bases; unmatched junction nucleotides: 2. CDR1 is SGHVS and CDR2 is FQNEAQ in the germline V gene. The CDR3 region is CASSSAGVGELFF. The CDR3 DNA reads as TGTGCCAGCAGCTCAGCGGGGGTCGGGGAGCTGTTTTTT.

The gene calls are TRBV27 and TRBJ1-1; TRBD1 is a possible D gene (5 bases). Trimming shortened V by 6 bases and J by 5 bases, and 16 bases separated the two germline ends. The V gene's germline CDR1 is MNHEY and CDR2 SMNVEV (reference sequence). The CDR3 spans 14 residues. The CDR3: CASSVGGGATEAFF. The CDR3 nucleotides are TGTGCCAGCAGCGTCGGGGGAGGGGCTACTGAAGCTTTCTTT.

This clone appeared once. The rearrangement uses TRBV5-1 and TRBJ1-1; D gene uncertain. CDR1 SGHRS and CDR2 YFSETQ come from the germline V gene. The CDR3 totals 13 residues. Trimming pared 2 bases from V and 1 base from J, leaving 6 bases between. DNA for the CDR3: TGCGCCAGCAGCTTTGGAGAGAACACTGAAGCTTTCTTT. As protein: CASSFGENTEAFF.

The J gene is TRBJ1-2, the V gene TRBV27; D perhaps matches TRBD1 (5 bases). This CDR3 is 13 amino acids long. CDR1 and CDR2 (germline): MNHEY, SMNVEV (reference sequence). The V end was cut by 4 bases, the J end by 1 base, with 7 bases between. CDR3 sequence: CASSYGGNYGYTF. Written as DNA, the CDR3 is TGTGCCAGCAGTTATGGGGGTAACTATGGCTACACCTTC.

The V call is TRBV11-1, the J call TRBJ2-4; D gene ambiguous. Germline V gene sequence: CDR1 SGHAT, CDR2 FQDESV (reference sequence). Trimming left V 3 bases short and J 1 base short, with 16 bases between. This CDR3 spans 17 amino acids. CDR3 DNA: TGTGCCAGCAGCTTTGGCGGTGGGTCCAGGGCCAAAAACATTCAGTACTTC. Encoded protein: CASSFGGGSRAKNIQYF.

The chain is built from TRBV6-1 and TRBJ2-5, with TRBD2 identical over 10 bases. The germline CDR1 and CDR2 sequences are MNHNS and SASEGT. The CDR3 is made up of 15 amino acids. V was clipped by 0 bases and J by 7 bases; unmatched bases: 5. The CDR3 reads CASSEAASGGGTQYF. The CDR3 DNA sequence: TGTGCCAGCAGTGAAGCGGCAAGCGGGGGGGGGACCCAGTACTTC.

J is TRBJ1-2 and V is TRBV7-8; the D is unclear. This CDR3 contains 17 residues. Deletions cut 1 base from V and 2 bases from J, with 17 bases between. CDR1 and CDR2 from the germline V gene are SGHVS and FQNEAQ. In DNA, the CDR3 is TGTGCCAGCAGCTTAGTAGTCGGCCAGACAATCAACTATGGCTACACCTTC. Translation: CASSLVVGQTINYGYTF.

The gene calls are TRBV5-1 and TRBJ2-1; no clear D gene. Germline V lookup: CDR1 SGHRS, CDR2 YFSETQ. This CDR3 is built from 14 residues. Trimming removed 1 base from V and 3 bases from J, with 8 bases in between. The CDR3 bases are TGCGCCAGCAGCTTGTCACCGAACTACAATGAGCAGTTCTTC. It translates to CASSLSPNYNEQFF.

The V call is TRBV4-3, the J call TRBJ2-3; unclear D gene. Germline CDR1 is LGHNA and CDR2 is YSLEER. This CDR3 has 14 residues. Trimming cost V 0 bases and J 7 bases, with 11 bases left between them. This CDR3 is CASSQDIQVNTQYF. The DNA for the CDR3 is TGCGCCAGCAGCCAAGATATCCAAGTTAATACGCAGTATTTT.

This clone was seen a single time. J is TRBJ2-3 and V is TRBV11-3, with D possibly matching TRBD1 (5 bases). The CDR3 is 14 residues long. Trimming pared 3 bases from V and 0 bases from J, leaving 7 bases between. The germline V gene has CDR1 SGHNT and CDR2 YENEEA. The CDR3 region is CASSLTASTDTQYF. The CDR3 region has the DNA TGTGCCAGCAGCTTGACAGCTAGCACAGATACGCAGTATTTT. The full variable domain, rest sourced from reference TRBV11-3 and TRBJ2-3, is EAGVVQSPRYKIIEKKQPVAFWCNPISGHNTLYWYLQNLGQGPELLIRYENEEAVDDSQLPKDRFSAERLKGVDSTLKIQPAELGDSAVYLCASSLTASTDTQYFGPGTRLTVL.

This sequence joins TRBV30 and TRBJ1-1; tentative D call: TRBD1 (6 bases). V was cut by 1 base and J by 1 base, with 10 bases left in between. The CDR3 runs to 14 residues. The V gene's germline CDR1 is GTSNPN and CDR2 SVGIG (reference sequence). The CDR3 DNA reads TGTGCCTGGAGTGGACAGGCCTCGAACACTGAAGCTTTCTTT. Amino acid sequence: CAWSGQASNTEAFF.

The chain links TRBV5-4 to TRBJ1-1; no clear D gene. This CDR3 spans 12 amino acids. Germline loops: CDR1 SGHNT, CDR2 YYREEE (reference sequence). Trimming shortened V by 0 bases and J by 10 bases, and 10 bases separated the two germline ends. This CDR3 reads CASSLVAGRAFF. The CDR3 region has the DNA TGTGCCAGCAGCTTGGTCGCTGGGCGAGCTTTCTTT.

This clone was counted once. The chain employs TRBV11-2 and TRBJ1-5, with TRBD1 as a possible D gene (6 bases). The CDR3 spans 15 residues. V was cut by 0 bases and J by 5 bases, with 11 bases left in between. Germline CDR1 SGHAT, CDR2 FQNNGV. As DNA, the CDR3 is TGTGCCAGCAGCTTAGACGGGGGCAGGGATCAGCCCCAGCATTTT. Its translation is CASSLDGGRDQPQHF.